The 30 T cell receptor beta chains given below trace back to one sample, sequenced in a study of blood T cells in healthy people across ages. With a J-beta primer mix and a sample-barcoded 5' primer, a second PCR ran roughly 6 to 11 cycles. TCRdb used MiXCR to reprocess the 5' RACE reads, holding one entry per CDR3 protein. This sample has over a million distinct CDR3 sequences; roughly 59% occur once, and the top ten carry 6.5% to 8%. Material for sequencing was blood. The receptors derive from a man between 18 and 35 years old in good health.

The genes are TRBV20-1 and TRBJ2-7; possibly TRBD1 for D (5 bases). CDR3 length: 14 residues. The germline V and J ends were trimmed by 0 bases and 0 bases, with 9 bases remaining between them. Looked up from germline, CDR1 is DFQATT and CDR2 is SNEGSKA (reference sequence). The CDR3 DNA reads as TGCAGTGCTAGAGAAGACAGCCGCTCCTACGAGCAGTACTTC. Translation gives CSAREDSRSYEQYF.

V gene TRBV25-1 combines with J gene TRBJ1-6; 7 nucleotides align to TRBD1. The CDR3 runs 14 residues. V gave up 6 bases and J gave up 10 bases; unmatched junction bases: 9. The V gene's germline CDR1 is MGHDK and CDR2 SYGVNS. CDR3 sequence reads: CASSQGEDSSPLHF. The CDR3 coding sequence is TGTGCCAGCAGCCAGGGGGAGGACAGCTCACCCCTCCACTTT.

The CDR3 bases are TGTGCCAGCAGGAAAGAGGGGGAGAGTCTCGAGACCCAGTACTTC. This encodes CASRKEGESLETQYF. The J gene is TRBJ2-5, the V gene TRBV3-1; tentatively, D is TRBD1 (6 bases). CDR3 length equals 15 residues. The germline CDR1 and CDR2 sequences are LGHDT and YNNKEL (reference sequence). The V end lost 6 bases, the J end lost 5 bases, and 19 bases lay between the germline ends.

The CDR3 DNA sequence: TGTGCCAGCAGCCAAGAAGGACCGGGGCGCTATGGCTACACCTTC. It encodes CASSQEGPGRYGYTF. The chain couples TRBV14 to TRBJ1-2, with D maybe TRBD1 (5 bases). There are 15 residues in the CDR3. V was clipped by 0 bases and J by 4 bases, with 12 bases between them. Germline CDR1 and CDR2: SGHDN and FVKESK. Based on the CDR3 plus reference TRBV14 and TRBJ1-2, the full variable domain is EAGVTQFPSHSVIEKGQTVTLRCDPISGHDNLYWYRRVMGKEIKFLLHFVKESKQDESGMPNNRFLAERTGGTYSTLKVQPAELEDSGVYFCASSQEGPGRYGYTFGSGTRLTVV.

This clonotype was observed a handful of times. V usage is TRBV4-1 and J usage is TRBJ1-1; D is unclear. From germline, CDR1 is MGHRA and CDR2 YSYEKL. Deletions cut 4 bases from V and 7 bases from J, with 13 bases between. The CDR3 is 13 residues long. CDR3 sequence (DNA): TGCGCCAGCAGCCCTCTTGTTAGTAGTGAAGCTTTCTTT. Amino acids: CASSPLVSSEAFF.

The chain joins TRBV10-3 to TRBJ2-3; 9 bases match TRBD1. V was clipped by 6 bases and J by 4 bases; unmatched bases: 5. The CDR3 extends over 14 amino acids. The V gene's germline CDR1 is ENHRY and CDR2 SYGVKD. CDR3 nucleotide sequence: TGTGCCATCAGAACGGACAGGGGCGCAGATACGCAGTATTTT. Translating gives CAIRTDRGADTQYF.

This clonotype was observed a single time. At one end, the junction sequence differs from germline, possibly due to a read error. This chain links TRBV4-1 with TRBJ2-1; D not resolved. The CDR3 spans 13 residues. Germline V gene lookup returns CDR1 MGHRA and CDR2 YSYEKL. The CDR3 sequence is CTSSQVGWDEQFF. CDR3 DNA: TGCACCAGCAGCCAAGTAGGATGGGATGAGCAGTTCTTC.

V gene TRBV5-4 combines with J gene TRBJ1-2; no clear D. This CDR3 spans 14 amino acids. From germline, CDR1 is SGHNT and CDR2 YYREEE (reference sequence). Deletions cut 1 base from V and 0 bases from J, with 7 bases between. This CDR3 reads CASSLRETNYGYTF. The CDR3 DNA reads TGTGCCAGCAGCTTGAGGGAGACTAACTATGGCTACACCTTC. The whole variable domain, remainder taken from reference TRBV5-4 and TRBJ1-2, is ETGVTQSPTHLIKTRGQQVTLRCSSQSGHNTVSWYQQALGQGPQFIFQYYREEENGRGNFPPRFSGLQFPNYSSELNVNALELDDSALYLCASSLRETNYGYTFGSGTRLTVV.

The V call is TRBV5-4, the J call TRBJ2-1, with D perhaps matching TRBD1 (6 bases). The CDR3 length is 14 residues. Germline CDR1 reads SGHNT; CDR2 reads YYREEE (reference sequence). V shed 6 bases and J shed 13 bases, with 23 bases lying between them. CDR3 in amino acids: CASTTNRDNWLQFF. CDR3 bases: TGTGCCAGCACCACTAACCGGGACAATTGGTTACAGTTCTTC.

This clonotype was found a few times. The V gene is TRBV4-2, the J gene TRBJ1-1; 7 positions agree with TRBD1. The CDR3 is made up of 15 amino acids. Germline V lookup: CDR1 LGHNA, CDR2 YNFKEQ. Trimming removed 2 bases from V and 1 base from J; junction bases left unmatched: 4. The CDR3, as DNA: TGTGCCAGCAGCCAACGACAGGGAGGGAACACTGAAGCTTTCTTT. It specifies CASSQRQGGNTEAFF.

This clonotype appeared once. One junction end disagrees with the germline gene, perhaps due to a read error. The V and J genes are TRBV20-1 and TRBJ2-1, with 9 positions matching TRBD2. The CDR3 loop spans 14 amino acids. The germline gives CDR1 DFQATT, CDR2 SNEGSKA (reference sequence). CDR3 sequence: CSASGAGGNNEQFF. The CDR3 DNA follows: TGTAGCGCTAGCGGGGCAGGGGGTAACAATGAGCAGTTCTTC.

This clonotype has a handful of counts. The chain employs TRBV4-2 and TRBJ2-5; D is possibly TRBD2 (7 bases). Germline V CDR1 and CDR2: LGHNA, YNFKEQ. This CDR3 contains 14 residues. Trimming pared 2 bases from V and 5 bases from J, leaving 12 bases between. CDR3 DNA sequence: TGTGCCAGCAGCCAATTGGGGGGGCGGGAGACCCAGTACTTC. Its protein product is CASSQLGGRETQYF.

V gene TRBV29-1 combines with J gene TRBJ2-1; TRBD1 aligns across 10 bases. The V segment lost 3 bases and the J segment 7 bases; nucleotides outside the gene matches: 6. This CDR3 is built from 14 residues. CDR1 is SQVTM, CDR2 ANQGSEA, per germline. The CDR3 DNA is TGCAGCGTTGACCGGGACAGGGGAGAAAATGAGCAGTTCTTC. It translates to CSVDRDRGENEQFF.

V usage is TRBV6-2 or TRBV6-3 and J usage is TRBJ1-1; perhaps TRBD1 as D (5 bases). The CDR3 is made up of 15 amino acids. Trimming took off 0 bases at V and 3 bases at J, with 11 bases between the two ends. From germline, CDR1 is MNHEY and CDR2 SVGEGT. The CDR3 DNA reads as TGTGCCAGCAGTTACTCATTGGGGCCGGACACTGAAGCTTTCTTT. It is translated as CASSYSLGPDTEAFF.

This sequence joins TRBV4-2 and TRBJ1-6; the D is unclear. The germline V and J ends were trimmed by 0 bases and 5 bases, with 8 bases remaining between them. The CDR3 consists of 15 residues. Germline V gives CDR1 LGHNA, CDR2 YNFKEQ. The CDR3 spells CASSQDTPNNSPLHF. CDR3 DNA: TGTGCCAGCAGCCAAGATACCCCTAATAATTCACCCCTCCACTTT.

The rearrangement uses TRBV4-1 and TRBJ2-1; TRBD1 matches at 7 bases. The CDR3 has 17 amino acids. With 1 base clipped from V and 8 bases from J, the junction kept 14 bases outside the gene matches. The germline V gene has CDR1 MGHRA and CDR2 YSYEKL. The CDR3 DNA sequence: TGCGCCAGCAGCCAAGCAAGTCCCGGGACAGTGGTCCATGAGCAGTTCTTC. Translating it yields CASSQASPGTVVHEQFF.

The genes are TRBV6-5 and TRBJ1-1; TRBD1 agrees at 7 bases. The CDR3 sequence is 14 residues long. Trimming removed 5 bases from V and 1 base from J; junction bases left unmatched: 4. Germline lookup yields CDR1 MNHEY and CDR2 SVGAGI. CDR3 residues: CASSKGQTNTEAFF. The CDR3 DNA reads TGTGCCAGCAGTAAGGGACAGACGAACACTGAAGCTTTCTTT.

The table lists this clonotype with a few counts. The chain has TRBV6-5 and TRBJ1-2, with 7 positions matching TRBD1. With V trimmed by 11 bases and J by 2 bases, 8 bases remained unmatched. CDR1 and CDR2 (germline): MNHEY, SVGAGI. The CDR3 length is 13 residues. Written as DNA, the CDR3 is TGTGCCGTACGGACGACAGGGAACTATGGCTACACCTTC. Its translation: CAVRTTGNYGYTF.

The rearrangement joins TRBV18 to TRBJ2-6; no firm D call. V was cut by 6 bases and J by 1 base, with 16 bases left in between. The length of the CDR3 is 17 residues. Germline V gives CDR1 KGHSH, CDR2 LQKENI. CDR3 region: CASSPPWGLSGANVLTF. The CDR3 DNA reads as TGTGCCAGCTCGCCGCCGTGGGGTTTGTCTGGGGCCAACGTCCTGACTTTC.

This clonotype was counted only a few times. The chain recombines TRBV13 with TRBJ2-7; D is undetermined. CDR3 length: 13 residues. V lost 5 bases, J lost 3 bases, and 11 bases lay in between. Germline V gives CDR1 PRHDT, CDR2 FYEKMQ (reference sequence). As DNA, the CDR3 is TGTGCCAGCAGCCACCAGACCCTCTACGAGCAGTACTTC. This encodes CASSHQTLYEQYF. Drawing the rest from reference TRBV13 and TRBJ2-7, the complete variable domain is AAGVIQSPRHLIKEKRETATLKCYPIPRHDTVYWYQQGPGQDPQFLISFYEKMQSDKGSIPDRFSAQQFSDYHSELNMSSLELGDSALYFCASSHQTLYEQYFGPGTRLTVT.

This sequence joins TRBV10-3 and TRBJ1-5, with D unclear. CDR1 and CDR2 (germline): ENHRY, SYGVKD. The CDR3 covers 15 residues. Deletions cut 2 bases from V and 0 bases from J, with 8 bases between. The CDR3 protein is CAISESDGSNQPQHF. DNA of the CDR3: TGTGCCATCAGTGAGAGTGACGGTAGCAATCAGCCCCAGCATTTT.

Only a few counts were recorded for this clonotype. V usage is TRBV4-1 and J usage is TRBJ1-5; no definite D call. From germline, CDR1 is MGHRA and CDR2 YSYEKL. Deletions cut 1 base from V and 6 bases from J, with 7 bases between. The CDR3 extends over 13 amino acids. The CDR3 coding sequence is TGCGCCAGCAGCCAAGTGCTTTTTCAGCCCCAGCATTTT. Its protein product is CASSQVLFQPQHF.

V and J are TRBV5-1 and TRBJ2-1; TRBD2 aligns across 11 bases. Germline CDR1 is SGHRS and CDR2 is YFSETQ. Unmatched junction bases numbered 12, after V lost 4 bases and J lost 3 bases. The length of the CDR3 is 18 residues. CDR3 region: CASSRGLAGGLFYNEQFF. The CDR3 coding sequence is TGCGCCAGCAGCCGCGGCCTAGCGGGGGGCCTTTTCTACAATGAGCAGTTCTTC.

This clonotype has only one observation. The gene calls are TRBV27 and TRBJ1-1; no firm D call. The CDR3 has 14 residues. CDR1 is MNHEY, CDR2 SMNVEV, per germline (reference sequence). V shed 2 bases and J shed 2 bases, with 9 bases lying between them. As DNA, the CDR3 is TGTGCCAGCAGTTTAGGGTCGGACAACACTGAAGCTTTCTTT. Its protein product is CASSLGSDNTEAFF.

The chain couples TRBV7-9 to TRBJ2-1, with 7 bases fitting TRBD1. The V gene end was trimmed by 6 bases and the J gene end by 7 bases; junction bases not matched to a gene: 12. CDR1 SEHNR and CDR2 FQNEAQ come from the germline V gene (reference sequence). This CDR3 comprises 15 residues. This CDR3 is CASRGPGTVLNEQFF. The CDR3 nucleotides read TGTGCCAGCAGGGGGCCCGGGACAGTACTAAATGAGCAGTTCTTC.

About this clonotype: At one end the junction does not follow the germline gene, possibly because of a read error. The chain combines TRBV7-2 with TRBJ2-1; TRBD2 matches at 8 bases. Germline assignment: CDR1 SGHTA and CDR2 FQGNSA. The CDR3 contains 18 residues. The CDR3 spells CASSFRPGLAGQYNGQFF. CDR3 in DNA: TGTGCCAGCAGCTTTCGCCCCGGTCTAGCGGGCCAATACAATGGGCAGTTCTTC.

The J gene is TRBJ2-5, the V gene TRBV7-9; no clear D. Trimming pared 2 bases from V and 3 bases from J, leaving 7 bases between. Germline assignment: CDR1 SEHNR and CDR2 FQNEAQ (reference sequence). The CDR3 covers 13 residues. The CDR3 region is CASSLTSEETQYF. The CDR3 nucleotides read TGTGCCAGCAGCTTAACGTCGGAAGAGACCCAGTACTTC.

V usage is TRBV24-1 and J usage is TRBJ1-5, with TRBD1 identical over 7 bases. Germline V gene data show CDR1 as KGHDR and CDR2 as SFDVKD. This CDR3 contains 14 residues. The junction had 7 bases not matched to a gene; V was cut back by 5 bases and J by 7 bases. CDR3 in amino acids: CATSGGGGWQPQHF. In DNA form, the CDR3 reads TGTGCCACCAGTGGAGGGGGCGGTTGGCAGCCCCAGCATTTT.

The chain has TRBV7-9 and TRBJ1-5, with unresolved D. The CDR3 totals 14 residues. Trimming stripped 5 bases from V and 3 bases from J, with 11 bases between. Germline V gene lookup returns CDR1 SEHNR and CDR2 FQNEAQ (reference sequence). The chain's CDR3 is CASSRAEPNQPQHF. The CDR3 nucleotides are TGTGCCAGCAGCCGAGCGGAGCCCAATCAGCCCCAGCATTTT.

The chain couples TRBV20-1 to TRBJ2-5, with TRBD2 matching 7 bases. CDR3 length: 15 residues. Germline CDR1 and CDR2: DFQATT and SNEGSKA (reference sequence). Trimming took 3 bases from V and 11 from J; bases not matched to a gene: 18. CDR3 bases: TGCAGTGCTAGCGTCGCACGGGGAGGGTCGGGGGAGCAGTACTTC. Encoded protein: CSASVARGGSGEQYF.